The clone carrying this TCR beta chain has a handful of counts. Its target is unknown. The data were obtained in a study of cytomegalovirus exposure and HLA in healthy donors. Study overall: The use of the same platform for the approximately 110 validation repertoires and the roughly 670 first-cohort repertoires was reported by a later analysis.

The V gene end was trimmed by 6 bases and the J gene end by 6 bases; junction bases not matched to a gene: 12. The CDR3 is 15 residues long. Germline V gene data show CDR1 as MNHEY and CDR2 as SVGAGI. Sequenced by immunoSEQ multiplex PCR; TCRdb stores in-frame clones only, minus some. The data show around 400,000 clones, roughly 90% seen once. Study-level points and caveats: Cytomegalovirus association was assigned to about 150 TCR beta chains. Confirmation in vitro established that three CMV-associated chains were specific for CMV antigens. The tendency of first-cohort TCR clusters to co-occur in the 95 to 150 validation repertoires was the finding of a later analysis.

The sequence came from a woman aged 18 to 35 in good health and CMV-seronegative. J is TRBJ1-2 and V is TRBV6-5, with TRBD1 identical over 8 bases. The sequenced material came from PBMCs. The CDR3 loop is CASSLAGQGNHGYTF. CDR3 nucleotides: TGTGCCAGCAGCCTAGCCGGACAGGGAAACCATGGCTACACCTTC.